The clone carrying this TCR beta chain was detected a few times. Its antigen is currently unknown. It was uncontrolled infection, other autoimmune disease, pregnancy or lactation that excluded patients. Diagnoses were made from clinical symptoms, serum measures (thyroxine and TRAb), thyroid ultrasound and orbital computed tomography. The sample originates from a study of T cells in Graves' hyperthyroidism and ophthalmopathy. From RNA transcripts, TCR beta CDR3 regions were amplified. A set of HTBI primers served as the primers for a first-round RT-PCR of the TCR CDR3. TCRdb analysed the multiplex PCR reads with MiXCR anew, one entry per CDR3 protein. The table records hundreds of thousands of distinct CDR3 sequences, roughly 45% of them present only once. Study conclusions and caveats: In simple terms, a model built on 13 V-J features told ophthalmopathy apart from stable hyperthyroidism. Also found in blood were most expanded thyroid clonotypes above 0.001.

CDR3 length: 14 amino acids. Germline assignment: CDR1 DFQATT and CDR2 SNEGSKA (reference sequence). Trimming took off 2 bases at V and 6 bases at J, with 11 bases between the two ends. Sequenced input: peripheral blood or thyroid tissue (not recorded which). This chain links TRBV20-1 with TRBJ1-6; tentative D call: TRBD1 (6 bases). This clonotype originated in an adult man with Graves' disease, either hyperthyroidism or ophthalmopathy (not recorded which). The DNA for the CDR3 is TGCAGTGCTAGAATGGTACAGGGTAATTCACCCCTCCACTTT. Amino acids: CSARMVQGNSPLHF.